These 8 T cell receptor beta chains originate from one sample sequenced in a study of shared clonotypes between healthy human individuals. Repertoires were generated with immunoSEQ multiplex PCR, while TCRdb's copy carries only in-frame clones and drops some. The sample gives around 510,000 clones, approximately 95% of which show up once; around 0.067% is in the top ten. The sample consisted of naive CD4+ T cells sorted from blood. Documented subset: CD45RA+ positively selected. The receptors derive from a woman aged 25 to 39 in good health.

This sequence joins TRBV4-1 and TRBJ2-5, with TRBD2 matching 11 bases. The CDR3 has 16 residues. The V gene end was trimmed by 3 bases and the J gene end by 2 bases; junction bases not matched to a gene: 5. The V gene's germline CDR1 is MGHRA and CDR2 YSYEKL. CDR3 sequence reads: CASSHRLAGLQETQYF. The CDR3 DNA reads TGCGCCAGCAGCCATCGACTAGCGGGGTTACAAGAGACCCAGTACTTC.

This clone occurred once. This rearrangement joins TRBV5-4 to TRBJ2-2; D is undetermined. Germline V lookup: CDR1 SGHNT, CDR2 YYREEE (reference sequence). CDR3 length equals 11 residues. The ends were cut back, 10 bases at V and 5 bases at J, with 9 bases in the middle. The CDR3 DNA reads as TGTGCCGCCGGAGTAACCGGGGAGCTGTTTTTT. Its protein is CAAGVTGELFF.

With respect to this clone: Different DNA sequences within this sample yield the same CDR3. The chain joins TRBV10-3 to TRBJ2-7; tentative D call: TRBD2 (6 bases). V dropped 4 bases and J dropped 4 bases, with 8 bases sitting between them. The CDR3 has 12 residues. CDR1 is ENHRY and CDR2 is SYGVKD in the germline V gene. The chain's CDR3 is CAISVGSYEQYF. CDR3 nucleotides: TGTGCCATCAGTGTCGGGAGTTACGAGCAGTACTTC.

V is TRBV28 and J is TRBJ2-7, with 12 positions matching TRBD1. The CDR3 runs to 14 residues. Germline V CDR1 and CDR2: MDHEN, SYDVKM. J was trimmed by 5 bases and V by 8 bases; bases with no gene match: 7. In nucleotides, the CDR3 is TGTGCCAGCGGGTGGGACAGGGGGCTAAACGAGCAGTACTTC. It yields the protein CASGWDRGLNEQYF. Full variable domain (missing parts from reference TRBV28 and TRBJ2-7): DVKVTQSSRYLVKRTGEKVFLECVQDMDHENMFWYRQDPGLGLRLIYFSYDVKMKEKGDIPEGYSVSREKKERFSLILESASTNQTSMYLCASGWDRGLNEQYFGPGTRLTVT.

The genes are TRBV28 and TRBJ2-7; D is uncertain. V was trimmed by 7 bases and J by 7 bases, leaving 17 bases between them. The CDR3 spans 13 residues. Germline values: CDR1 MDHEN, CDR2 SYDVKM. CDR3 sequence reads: CASIGQPVLEQYF. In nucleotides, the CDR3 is TGTGCCAGCATTGGGCAGCCAGTTCTGGAGCAGTACTTC. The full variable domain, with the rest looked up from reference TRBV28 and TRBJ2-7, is DVKVTQSSRYLVKRTGEKVFLECVQDMDHENMFWYRQDPGLGLRLIYFSYDVKMKEKGDIPEGYSVSREKKERFSLILESASTNQTSMYLCASIGQPVLEQYFGPGTRLTVT.

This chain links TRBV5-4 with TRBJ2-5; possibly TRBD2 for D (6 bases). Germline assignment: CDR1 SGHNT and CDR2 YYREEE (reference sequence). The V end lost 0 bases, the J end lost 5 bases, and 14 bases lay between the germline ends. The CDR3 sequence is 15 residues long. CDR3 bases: TGTGCCAGCAGCTTGGCCCTTGGAGGAGGGGAGACCCAGTACTTC. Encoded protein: CASSLALGGGETQYF.

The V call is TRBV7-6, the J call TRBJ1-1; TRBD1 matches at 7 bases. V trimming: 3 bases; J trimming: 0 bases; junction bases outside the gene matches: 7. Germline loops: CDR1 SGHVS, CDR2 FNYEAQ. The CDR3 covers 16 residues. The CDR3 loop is CASSFAGQTMNTEAFF. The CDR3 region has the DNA TGTGCCAGCAGCTTTGCGGGACAGACCATGAACACTGAAGCTTTCTTT.

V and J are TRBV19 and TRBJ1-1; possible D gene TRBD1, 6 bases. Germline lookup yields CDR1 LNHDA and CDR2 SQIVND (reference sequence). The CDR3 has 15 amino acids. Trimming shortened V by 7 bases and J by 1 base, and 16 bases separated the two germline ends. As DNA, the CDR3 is TGTGCCAGTATCCCTTTCGCGGGGGCGAACACTGAAGCTTTCTTT. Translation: CASIPFAGANTEAFF.